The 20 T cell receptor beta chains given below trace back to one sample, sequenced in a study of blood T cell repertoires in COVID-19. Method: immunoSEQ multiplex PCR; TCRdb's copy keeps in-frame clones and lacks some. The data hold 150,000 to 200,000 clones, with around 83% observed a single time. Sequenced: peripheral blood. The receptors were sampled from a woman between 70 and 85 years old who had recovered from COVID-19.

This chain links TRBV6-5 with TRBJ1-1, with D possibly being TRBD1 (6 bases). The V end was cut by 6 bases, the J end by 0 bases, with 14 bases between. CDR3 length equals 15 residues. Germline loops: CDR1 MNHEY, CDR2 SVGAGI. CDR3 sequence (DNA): TGTGCCAGCAGCGCAGGGGTCCTCATGAACACTGAAGCTTTCTTT. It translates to CASSAGVLMNTEAFF.

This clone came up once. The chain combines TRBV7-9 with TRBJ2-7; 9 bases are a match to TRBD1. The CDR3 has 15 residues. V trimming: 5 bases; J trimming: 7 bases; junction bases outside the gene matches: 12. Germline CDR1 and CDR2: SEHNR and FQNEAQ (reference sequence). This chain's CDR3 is CASSPSGTGPREQYF. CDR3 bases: TGTGCCAGCAGCCCCTCCGGGACAGGGCCCAGGGAGCAGTACTTC.

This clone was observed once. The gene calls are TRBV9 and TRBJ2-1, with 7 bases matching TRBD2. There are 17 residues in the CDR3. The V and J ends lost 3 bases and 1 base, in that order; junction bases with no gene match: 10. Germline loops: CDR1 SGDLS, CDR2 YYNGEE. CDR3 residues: CASSEGNTGGSYNEQFF. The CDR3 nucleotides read TGTGCCAGCAGCGAAGGAAACACGGGAGGATCCTACAATGAGCAGTTCTTC. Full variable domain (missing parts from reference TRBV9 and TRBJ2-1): DSGVTQTPKHLITATGQRVTLRCSPRSGDLSVYWYQQSLDQGLQFLIQYYNGEERAKGNILERFSAQQFPDLHSELNLSSLELGDSALYFCASSEGNTGGSYNEQFFGPGTRLTVL.

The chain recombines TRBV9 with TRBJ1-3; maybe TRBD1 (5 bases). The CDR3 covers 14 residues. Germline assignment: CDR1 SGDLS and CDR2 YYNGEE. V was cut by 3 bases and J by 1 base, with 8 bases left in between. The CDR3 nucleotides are TGTGCCAGCAGCGCCAGGGTTTCTGGAAACACCATATATTTT. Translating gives CASSARVSGNTIYF. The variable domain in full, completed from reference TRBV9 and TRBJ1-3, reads DSGVTQTPKHLITATGQRVTLRCSPRSGDLSVYWYQQSLDQGLQFLIQYYNGEERAKGNILERFSAQQFPDLHSELNLSSLELGDSALYFCASSARVSGNTIYFGEGSWLTVV.

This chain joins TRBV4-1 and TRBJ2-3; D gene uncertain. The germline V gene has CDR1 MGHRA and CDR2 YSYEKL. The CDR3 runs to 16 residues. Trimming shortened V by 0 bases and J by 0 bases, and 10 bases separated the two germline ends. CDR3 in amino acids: CASSQEGSPSTDTQYF. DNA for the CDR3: TGCGCCAGCAGCCAAGAGGGCAGCCCAAGCACAGATACGCAGTATTTT.

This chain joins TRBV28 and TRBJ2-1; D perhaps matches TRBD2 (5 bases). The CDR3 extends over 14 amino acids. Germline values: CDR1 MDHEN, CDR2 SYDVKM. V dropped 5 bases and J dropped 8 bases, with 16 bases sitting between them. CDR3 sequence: CASSRPLAGYEQFF. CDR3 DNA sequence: TGTGCCAGCAGTCGCCCCCTGGCGGGCTATGAGCAGTTCTTC.

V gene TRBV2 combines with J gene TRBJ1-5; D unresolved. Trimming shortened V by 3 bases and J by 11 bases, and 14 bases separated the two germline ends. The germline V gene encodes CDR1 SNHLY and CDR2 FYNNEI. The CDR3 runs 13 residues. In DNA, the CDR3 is TGTGCCAGCAGTGAGGTCCAGGCTCTGGCCCAGCATTTT. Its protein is CASSEVQALAQHF.

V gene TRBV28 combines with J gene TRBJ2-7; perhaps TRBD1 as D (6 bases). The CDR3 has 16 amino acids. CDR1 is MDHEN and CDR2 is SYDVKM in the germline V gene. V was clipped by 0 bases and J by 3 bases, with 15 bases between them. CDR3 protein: CASSLWGAGESYEQYF. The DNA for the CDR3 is TGTGCCAGCAGTTTATGGGGGGCAGGGGAAAGCTACGAGCAGTACTTC.

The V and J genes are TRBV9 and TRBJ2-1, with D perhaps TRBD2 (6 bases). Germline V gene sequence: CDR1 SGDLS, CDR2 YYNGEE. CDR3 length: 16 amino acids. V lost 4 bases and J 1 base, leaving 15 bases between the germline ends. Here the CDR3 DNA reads TGTGCCAGCAGCCTCGGAGGGGCGGGATCCTACAATGAGCAGTTCTTC. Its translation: CASSLGGAGSYNEQFF.

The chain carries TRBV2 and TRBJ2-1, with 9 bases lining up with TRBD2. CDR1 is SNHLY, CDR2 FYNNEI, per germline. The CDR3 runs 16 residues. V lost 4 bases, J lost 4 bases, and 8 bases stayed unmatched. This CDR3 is CASSATSGTVYNEQFF. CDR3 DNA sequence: TGTGCCAGCAGTGCGACTAGCGGTACCGTATACAATGAGCAGTTCTTC. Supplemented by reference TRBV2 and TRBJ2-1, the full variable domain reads EPEVTQTPSHQVTQMGQEVILRCVPISNHLYFYWYRQILGQKVEFLVSFYNNEISEKSEIFDDQFSVERPDGSNFTLKIRSTKLEDSAMYFCASSATSGTVYNEQFFGPGTRLTVL.

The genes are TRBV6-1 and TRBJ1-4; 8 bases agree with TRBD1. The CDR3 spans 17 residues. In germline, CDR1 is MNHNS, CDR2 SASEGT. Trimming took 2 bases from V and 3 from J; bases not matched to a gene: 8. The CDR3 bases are TGTGCCAGCAGTGAATACCCCACAGGGGGACCTAATGAAAAACTGTTTTTT. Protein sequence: CASSEYPTGGPNEKLFF.

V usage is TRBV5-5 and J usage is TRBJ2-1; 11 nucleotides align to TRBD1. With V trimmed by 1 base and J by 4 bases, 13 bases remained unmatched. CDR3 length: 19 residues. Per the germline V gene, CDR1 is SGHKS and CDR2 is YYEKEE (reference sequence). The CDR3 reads CASSLIPPIGTGGYNEQFF. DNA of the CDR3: TGTGCCAGCAGCTTGATCCCCCCAATTGGGACAGGGGGATACAATGAGCAGTTCTTC.

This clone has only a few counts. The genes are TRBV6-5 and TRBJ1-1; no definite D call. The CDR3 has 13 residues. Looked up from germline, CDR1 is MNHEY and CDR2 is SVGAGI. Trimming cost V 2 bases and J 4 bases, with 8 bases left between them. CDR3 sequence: CASSYGLATEAFF. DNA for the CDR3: TGTGCCAGCAGTTACGGCCTCGCCACTGAAGCTTTCTTT.

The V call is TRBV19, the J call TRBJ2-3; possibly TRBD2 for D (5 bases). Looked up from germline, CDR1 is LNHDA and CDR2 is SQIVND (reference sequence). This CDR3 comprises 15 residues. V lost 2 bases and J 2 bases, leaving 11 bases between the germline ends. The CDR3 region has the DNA TGTGCCAGTAGTATACGCCGGGGATTCACAGATACGCAGTATTTT. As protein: CASSIRRGFTDTQYF.

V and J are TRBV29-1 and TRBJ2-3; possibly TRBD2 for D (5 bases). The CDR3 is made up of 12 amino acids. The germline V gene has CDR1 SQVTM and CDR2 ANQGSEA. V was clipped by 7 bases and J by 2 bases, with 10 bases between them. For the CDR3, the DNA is TGCAGCGAGAGCGGAACCACAGATACGCAGTATTTT. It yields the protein CSESGTTDTQYF.

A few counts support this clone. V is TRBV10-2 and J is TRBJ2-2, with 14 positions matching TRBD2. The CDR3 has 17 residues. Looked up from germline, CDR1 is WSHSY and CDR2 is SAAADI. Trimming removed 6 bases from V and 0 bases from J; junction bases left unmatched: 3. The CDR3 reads CASRGLAGAPNTGELFF. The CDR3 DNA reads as TGCGCCAGCAGGGGACTAGCGGGGGCCCCGAACACCGGGGAGCTGTTTTTT.

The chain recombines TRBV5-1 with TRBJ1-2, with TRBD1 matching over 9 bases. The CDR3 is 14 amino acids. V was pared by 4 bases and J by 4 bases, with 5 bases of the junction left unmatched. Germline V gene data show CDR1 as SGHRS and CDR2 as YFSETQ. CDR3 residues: CASSPDRGGYGYTF. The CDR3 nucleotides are TGCGCCAGCAGCCCGGACAGGGGTGGCTATGGCTACACCTTC.

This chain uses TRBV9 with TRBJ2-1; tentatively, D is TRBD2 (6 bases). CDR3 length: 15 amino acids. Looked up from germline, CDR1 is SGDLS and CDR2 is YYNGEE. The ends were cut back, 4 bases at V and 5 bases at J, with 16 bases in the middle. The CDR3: CASSTSGLRDNEQFF. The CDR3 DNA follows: TGTGCCAGCAGCACCTCAGGACTACGGGACAATGAGCAGTTCTTC. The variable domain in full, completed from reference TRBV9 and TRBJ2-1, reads DSGVTQTPKHLITATGQRVTLRCSPRSGDLSVYWYQQSLDQGLQFLIQYYNGEERAKGNILERFSAQQFPDLHSELNLSSLELGDSALYFCASSTSGLRDNEQFFGPGTRLTVL.

As DNA, the CDR3 is TGCAGCGCCGGTCACCCACCTTATGGCTACACCTTC. It translates to CSAGHPPYGYTF. The rearrangement uses TRBV29-1 and TRBJ1-2, with D uncertain. The CDR3 runs to 12 residues. Trimming left V 7 bases short and J 5 bases short, with 14 bases between. Per germline, CDR1 SQVTM and CDR2 ANQGSEA.

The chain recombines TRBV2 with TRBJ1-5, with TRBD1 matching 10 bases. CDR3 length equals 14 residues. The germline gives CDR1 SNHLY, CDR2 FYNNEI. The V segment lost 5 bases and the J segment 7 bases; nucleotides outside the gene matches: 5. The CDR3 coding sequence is TGTGCCAGCAGTCAGACAGGGGGCAGACAGCCCCAGCATTTT. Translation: CASSQTGGRQPQHF.